This paragraph covers one T cell receptor (beta chain) sequence. Its target is not known. These data are taken from a study of a mutant IDH1 vaccine in newly diagnosed glioma. Study information: The study started vaccination 4-6 weeks after radiotherapy alone, or with temozolomide cycles. Sex distribution of treated patients was about 60% male and 37.5% female; mean age was about 41 years.

Sequencing was performed with immunoSEQ multiplex PCR; in TCRdb, only in-frame clones are kept and a portion is missing. The profile covers 35,000 or so clones, with roughly 80% appearing a single time and approximately 16% taken by the ten largest. Specified time point: week 11, during vaccination. Each vaccine dose was 300 ug of mutant IDH1 20-mer peptide, with topical imiquimod. V was pared by 4 bases and J by 2 bases, with 7 bases of the junction left unmatched. Germline V CDR1 and CDR2: SGHDT, YYEEEE. This CDR3 contains 16 residues. The J gene is TRBJ2-3, the V gene TRBV5-6; TRBD2 matches 10 bases. The clonotype originates from a woman aged 25 to 39 with glioma. Some clones in this sample may be carry-over from other donors' samples. The source material was peripheral blood mononuclear cells (PBMCs), sampled from a glioma patient whose treatment included an IDH1 peptide vaccine. The CDR3 nucleotides read TGTGCCAGCAGCCTGCTTCTAGCGGGGGTCACAGATACGCAGTATTTT. Protein: CASSLLLAGVTDTQYF.